The present entry profiles one TCR beta chain with its context. Its specificity is unknown. The entry originates in a study of regulatory T cells in long-lasting Graves disease. Regarding the study as a whole: The study found lower TCR diversity in persistent Graves' patients than in newly diagnosed ones. Persistent disease favored TRBV28, TRBJ1-2 and TRBJ2-5.

Germline V gene sequence: CDR1 SGDLS, CDR2 YYNGEE. The junction had 10 bases not matched to a gene; V was cut back by 4 bases and J by 5 bases. This CDR3 region has 15 residues. Investigators prepared the TCR beta libraries by applying iRepertoire HTBI primers and Arm-PCR of CDR3 regions. TCRdb reanalysed the multiplex PCR reads using MiXCR and keeps one entry per CDR3 protein. The table records about 470,000 distinct CDR3 sequences, 20% to 25% of them present only once. The time point was: persistent/refractory GD, antithyroid drugs over 5 years with positive TRAb. Researchers made the TCR library from RNA that was extracted from PBMCs. Approximately 10-milliliter peripheral blood samples went into EDTA tubes.

The source is a female donor with Graves disease. This material consisted of peripheral blood mononuclear cells (PBMCs), taken when the disease was refractory, from a patient treated with antithyroid drugs. The genes are TRBV9 and TRBJ2-5; TRBD1 matches 8 bases. CDR3 sequence reads: CASSYDGQGGETQYF. As DNA, the CDR3 is TGTGCCAGCAGCTACGATGGACAGGGTGGCGAGACCCAGTACTTC.